Listed below are T cell receptor beta chains from one sample, sequenced in a study of blood T cell repertoires in COVID-19. Measured with immunoSEQ multiplex PCR; TCRdb has only the in-frame clones, and not every one. The table has about 240,000 clones, about four fifths seen once; the top ten hold about 9.5%. Sequences were obtained from peripheral blood. These receptor sequences come from a woman of 80 years or more with acute or convalescent COVID-19. CDR3s include the opening cysteine and the closing phenylalanine or tryptophan. D genes are given only for firm matches. Rows may omit the clone size; those that give it use once, few, many or a size class.

cdr3_aa cdr3_nt clone_size v_call cdr3_length j_call d_call
CASSSGTSGNQPQHF TGTGCCAGCAGTTCCGGGACTTCTGGCAATCAGCCCCAGCATTTT - TRBV28 15 TRBJ1-5 -
CASSERRDRNNQPQHF TGTGCCAGCAGTGAACGGCGGGACAGAAACAATCAGCCCCAGCATTTT once TRBV2 16 TRBJ1-5 TRBD1
CASSLATGGPGDEQFF TGCGCCAGCAGCTTGGCCACGGGGGGGCCTGGCGATGAGCAGTTCTTC - TRBV5-1 16 TRBJ2-1 TRBD2
CASTRMGGRNYGYTF TGTGCCAGCACCCGAATGGGGGGGCGAAACTATGGCTACACCTTC - TRBV28 15 TRBJ1-2 -
CAWSVTAGGRGELFF TGTGCCTGGAGTGTAACAGCGGGCGGAAGAGGGGAGCTGTTTTTT few TRBV30 15 TRBJ2-2 -
CASSLSRGTEAFF TGCGCCAGCAGCTTGAGTCGAGGCACTGAAGCTTTCTTT - TRBV5-1 13 TRBJ1-1 -
CASTPKQGRNQPQHF TGTGCCAGCACCCCAAAACAGGGTAGGAATCAGCCCCAGCATTTT - TRBV6-7 15 TRBJ1-5 -
CASSLDRGVNVLTF TGTGCCAGCAGCCTGGACAGGGGGGTCAACGTCCTGACTTTC - TRBV5-4 14 TRBJ2-6 TRBD1
CASSLGQYGYTF TGTGCCAGCAGCTTGGGTCAGTATGGCTACACCTTC - TRBV5-5 12 TRBJ1-2 -
CASSFGGGNTEAFF TGTGCCAGCAGCTTCGGGGGGGGAAACACTGAAGCTTTCTTT - TRBV7-8 14 TRBJ1-1 -
CASRPGHPSYEQYF TGTGCCAGCAGGCCGGGACACCCCTCCTACGAGCAGTACTTC - TRBV28 14 TRBJ2-7 -
CASSSPSGGAGTDTQYF TGTGCCAGCAGTTCCCCGAGCGGGGGGGCCGGAACAGATACGCAGTATTTT - TRBV28 17 TRBJ2-3 TRBD2
CASSLAIQGYSSGNTIYF TGCGCCAGCAGCTTGGCCATACAGGGGTATAGCTCTGGAAACACCATATATTTT - TRBV5-1 18 TRBJ1-3 TRBD1
CASSWGQGVANEKLFF TGTGCCAGCAGCTGGGGACAGGGGGTGGCTAATGAAAAACTGTTTTTT - TRBV7-9 16 TRBJ1-4 TRBD1
CATSGPGGAYGYTF TGTGCCACCAGTGGCCCGGGGGGGGCCTATGGCTACACCTTC - TRBV24-1 14 TRBJ1-2 -
CASSLNFVGATGAREQYF TGTGCCAGCAGCTTAAATTTCGTAGGCGCAACAGGGGCGCGGGAGCAGTACTTC - TRBV7-8 18 TRBJ2-7 TRBD1
CASSYKTEANYGYTF TGTGCCAGCAGTTACAAGACTGAAGCTAACTATGGCTACACCTTC once TRBV6-5 15 TRBJ1-2 -
CAWSGQDNQPQHF TGTGCCTGGAGCGGTCAGGACAATCAGCCCCAGCATTTT - TRBV30 13 TRBJ1-5 -
CASSLGQFTDTQYF TGTGCCAGCAGCTTAGGCCAGTTCACAGATACGCAGTATTTT - TRBV7-3 14 TRBJ2-3 -
CASSPGQGHGPQHF TGCGCCAGCAGCCCAGGACAGGGCCACGGGCCCCAGCATTTT - TRBV5-1 14 TRBJ1-5 TRBD1
CASSLAYQVPGTGRHLSYEQYF TGTGCCAGCAGCTTAGCCTATCAAGTGCCCGGGACAGGGCGTCACCTCTCCTACGAGCAGTACTTC - TRBV7-2 22 TRBJ2-7 TRBD1
CASSLAGGLFYEQFF TGCGCCAGCAGCTTGGCTGGGGGCTTATTCTATGAGCAGTTCTTC - TRBV5-1 15 TRBJ2-1 -
CASRGGYTGELFF TGTGCCAGCAGGGGGGGTTACACCGGGGAGCTGTTTTTT - TRBV6-5 13 TRBJ2-2 -